This T cell receptor (beta chain) was documented in a study of T cell changes during pregnancy in multiple sclerosis. The repertoire was sequenced with immunoSEQ multiplex PCR; TCRdb's copy has only in-frame clones and lacks some. The sample carries tens of thousands of clones, approximately 91% recorded once. The sequence came from a female donor in good health, enrolled as a control in a pregnancy study. This specimen was CD4+ T cells from peripheral blood mononuclear cells, taken in the second trimester of pregnancy.

The CDR3 protein is CASSIPGTGQAYNEQFF. CDR3 DNA: TGTGCCAGCAGCATACCCGGGACAGGGCAAGCCTACAATGAGCAGTTCTTC. The V call is TRBV21-1, the J call TRBJ2-1; the table's D call TRBD1 went unverified against the DNA. TRBV21-1 is classified as a pseudogene. CDR3 length: 17 amino acids.